The following is a TCR beta chain sequence with its context. Its specificity is unknown. CD45RO-negative CD8 cells positively selected for CCR7 made up the naive population, which excluded terminally differentiated effector memory CD45RA+ cells. This sample was taken from a study of shared clonotypes between healthy human individuals. Whole-study context: Those who served as donors were a couple of women and a few men between the ages of 18 and 49. Broader study findings: Investigators collected only blood, and repertoires in tissues likely differ. Larger richness was generally estimated for naive than memory subsets.

This CDR3 comprises 11 residues. CDR1 and CDR2 (germline): MNHNY, SVGAGI (reference sequence). The ends were cut back, 6 bases at V and 7 bases at J, with 9 bases in the middle. The protocol was immunoSEQ multiplex PCR, while the TCRdb copy is restricted to in-frame clones and leaves out a portion. Of roughly 1,800,000 clones in the sample, roughly 94% were seen once. What was sequenced was naive CD8+ T cells sorted from blood. The V gene is TRBV6-6, the J gene TRBJ1-2; no reliable D call. The clonotype comes from a man younger than 30 in good health. The CDR3 DNA reads as TGTGCCAGCAGCCTACCAACTGGCTACACCTTC. This translates into CASSLPTGYTF.